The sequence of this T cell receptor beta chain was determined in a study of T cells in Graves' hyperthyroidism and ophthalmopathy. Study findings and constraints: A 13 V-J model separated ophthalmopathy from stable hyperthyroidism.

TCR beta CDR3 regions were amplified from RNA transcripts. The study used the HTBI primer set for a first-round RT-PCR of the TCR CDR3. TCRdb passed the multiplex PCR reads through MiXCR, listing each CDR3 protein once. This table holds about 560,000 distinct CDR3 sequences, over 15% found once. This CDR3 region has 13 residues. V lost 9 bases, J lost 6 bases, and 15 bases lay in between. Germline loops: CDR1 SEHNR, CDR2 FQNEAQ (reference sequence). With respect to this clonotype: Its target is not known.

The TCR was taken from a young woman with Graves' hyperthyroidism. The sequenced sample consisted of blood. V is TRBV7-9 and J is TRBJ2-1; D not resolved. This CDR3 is CASRPPRINEQFF. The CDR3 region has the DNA TGTGCCAGTCGACCGCCCAGGATCAATGAGCAGTTCTTC. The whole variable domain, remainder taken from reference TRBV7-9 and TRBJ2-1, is DTGVSQNPRHKITKRGQNVTFRCDPISEHNRLYWYRQTLGQGPEFLTYFQNEAQLEKSRLLSDRFSAERPKGSFSTLEIQRTEQGDSAMYLCASRPPRINEQFFGPGTRLTVL.